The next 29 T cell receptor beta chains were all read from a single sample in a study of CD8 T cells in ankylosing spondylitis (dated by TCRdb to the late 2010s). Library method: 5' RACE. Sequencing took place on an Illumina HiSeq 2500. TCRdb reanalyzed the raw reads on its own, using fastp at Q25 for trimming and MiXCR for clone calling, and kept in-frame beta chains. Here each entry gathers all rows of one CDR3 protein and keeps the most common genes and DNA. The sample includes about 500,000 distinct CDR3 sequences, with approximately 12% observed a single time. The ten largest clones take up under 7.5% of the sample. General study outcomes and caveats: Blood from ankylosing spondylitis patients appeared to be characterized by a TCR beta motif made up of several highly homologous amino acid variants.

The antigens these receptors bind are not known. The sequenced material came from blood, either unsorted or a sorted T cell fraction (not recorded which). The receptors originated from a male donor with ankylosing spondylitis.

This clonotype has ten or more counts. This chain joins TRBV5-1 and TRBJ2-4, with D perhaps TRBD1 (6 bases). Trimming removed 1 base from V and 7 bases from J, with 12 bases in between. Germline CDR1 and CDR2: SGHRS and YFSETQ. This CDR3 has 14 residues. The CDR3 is CASSLTGLANIQYF. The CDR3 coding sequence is TGCGCCAGCAGCTTGACAGGGTTGGCGAACATTCAGTACTTC. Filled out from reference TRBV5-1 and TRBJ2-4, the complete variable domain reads KAGVTQTPRYLIKTRGQQVTLSCSPISGHRSVSWYQQTPGQGLQFLFEYFSETQRNKGNFPGRFSGRQFSNSRSEMNVSTLELGDSALYLCASSLTGLANIQYFGAGTRLSVL.

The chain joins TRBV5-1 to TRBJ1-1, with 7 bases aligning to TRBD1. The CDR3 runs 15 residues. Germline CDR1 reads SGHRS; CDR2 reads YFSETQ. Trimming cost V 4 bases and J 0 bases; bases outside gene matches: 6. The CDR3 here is CASSDRDSMNTEAFF. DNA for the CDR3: TGCGCCAGCAGCGACCGGGACAGCATGAACACTGAAGCTTTCTTT.

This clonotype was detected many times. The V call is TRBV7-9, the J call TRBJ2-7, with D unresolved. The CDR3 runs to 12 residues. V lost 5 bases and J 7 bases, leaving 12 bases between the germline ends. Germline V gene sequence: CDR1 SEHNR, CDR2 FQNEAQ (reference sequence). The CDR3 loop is CASSISDGEQYV. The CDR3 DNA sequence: TGTGCCAGCAGCATCTCGGACGGGGAGCAGTACGTC.

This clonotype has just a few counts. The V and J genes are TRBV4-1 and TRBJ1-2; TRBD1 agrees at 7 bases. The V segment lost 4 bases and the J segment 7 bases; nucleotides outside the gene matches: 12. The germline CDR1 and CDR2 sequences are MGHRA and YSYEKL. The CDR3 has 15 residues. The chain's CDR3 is CASSRERQGISGYTF. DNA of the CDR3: TGCGCCAGCAGCCGTGAGAGACAGGGTATAAGTGGCTACACCTTC.

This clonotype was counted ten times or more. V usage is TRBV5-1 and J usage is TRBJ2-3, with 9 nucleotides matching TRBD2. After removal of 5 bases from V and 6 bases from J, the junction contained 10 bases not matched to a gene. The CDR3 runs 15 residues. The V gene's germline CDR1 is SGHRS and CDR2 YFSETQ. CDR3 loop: CASRTSGSKDDTQYF. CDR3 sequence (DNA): TGCGCCAGCAGAACTAGCGGGTCCAAGGACGATACGCAGTATTTT. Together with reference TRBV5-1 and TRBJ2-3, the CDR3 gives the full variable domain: KAGVTQTPRYLIKTRGQQVTLSCSPISGHRSVSWYQQTPGQGLQFLFEYFSETQRNKGNFPGRFSGRQFSNSRSEMNVSTLELGDSALYLCASRTSGSKDDTQYFGPGTRLTVL.

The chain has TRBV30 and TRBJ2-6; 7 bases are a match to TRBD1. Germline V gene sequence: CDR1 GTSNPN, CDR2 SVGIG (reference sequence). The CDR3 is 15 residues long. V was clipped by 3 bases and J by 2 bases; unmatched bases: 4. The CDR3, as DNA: TGTGCCTGGAGGCGACAGGGAACTGGGGCCAACGTCCTGACTTTC. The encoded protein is CAWRRQGTGANVLTF.

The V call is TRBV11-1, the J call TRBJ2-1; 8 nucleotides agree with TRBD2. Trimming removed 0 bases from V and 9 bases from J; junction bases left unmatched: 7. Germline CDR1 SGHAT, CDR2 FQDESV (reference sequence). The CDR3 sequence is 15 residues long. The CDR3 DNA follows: TGTGCCAGCAGCTTAGCTAGCGGGATAGTAGGTGAGCAGTTCTTC. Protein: CASSLASGIVGEQFF.

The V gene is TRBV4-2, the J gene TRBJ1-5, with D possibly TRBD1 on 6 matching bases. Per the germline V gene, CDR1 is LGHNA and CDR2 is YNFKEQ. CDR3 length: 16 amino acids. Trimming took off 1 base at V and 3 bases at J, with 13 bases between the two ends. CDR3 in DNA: TGTGCCAGCAGCCAAGGTCCAGGGGACTTCAATCAGCCCCAGCATTTT. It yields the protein CASSQGPGDFNQPQHF.

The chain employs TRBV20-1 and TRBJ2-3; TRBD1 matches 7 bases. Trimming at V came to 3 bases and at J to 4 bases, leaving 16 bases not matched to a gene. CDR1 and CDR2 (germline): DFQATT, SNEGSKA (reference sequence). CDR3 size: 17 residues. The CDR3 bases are TGCAGTGCTAGTTTGTCAGGGGGTTCGGTTACGGCAGATACGCAGTATTTT. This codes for CSASLSGGSVTADTQYF.

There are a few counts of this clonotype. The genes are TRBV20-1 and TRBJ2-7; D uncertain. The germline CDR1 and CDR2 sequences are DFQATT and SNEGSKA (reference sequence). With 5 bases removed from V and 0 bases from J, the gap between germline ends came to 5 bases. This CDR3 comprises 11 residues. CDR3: CSALDSYEQYF. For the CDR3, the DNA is TGCAGTGCTTTGGACTCCTACGAGCAGTACTTC.

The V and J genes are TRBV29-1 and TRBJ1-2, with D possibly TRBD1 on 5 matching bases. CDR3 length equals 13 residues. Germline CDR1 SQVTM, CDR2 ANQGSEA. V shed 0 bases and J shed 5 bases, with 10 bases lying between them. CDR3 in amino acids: CSVEDIQEYGYTF. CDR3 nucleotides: TGCAGCGTTGAAGATATACAGGAGTATGGCTACACCTTC.

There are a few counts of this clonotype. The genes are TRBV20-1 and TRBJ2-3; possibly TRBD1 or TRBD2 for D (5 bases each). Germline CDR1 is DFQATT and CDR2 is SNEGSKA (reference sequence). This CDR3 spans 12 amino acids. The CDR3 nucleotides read TGCAGCACCCCGGGGACCACAGATACGCAGTATTTT. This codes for CSTPGTTDTQYF.

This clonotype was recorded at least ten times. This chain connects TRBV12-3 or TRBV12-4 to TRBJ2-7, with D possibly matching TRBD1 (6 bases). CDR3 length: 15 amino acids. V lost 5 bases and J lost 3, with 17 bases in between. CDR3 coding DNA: TGTGCCAGCAGTCCCTGGGGCAGGGGAAGCTACGAGCAGTACTTC. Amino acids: CASSPWGRGSYEQYF.

CDR3 nucleotide sequence: TGCGCCAGCAGCCCAAGGGGTAGTTCGGGGACCCAGTACTTC. Encoded protein: CASSPRGSSGTQYF. The chain carries TRBV10-2 and TRBJ2-5; D might be TRBD1 (5 bases). Germline V gives CDR1 WSHSY, CDR2 SAAADI. The CDR3 extends over 14 amino acids. V was shortened by 6 bases and J by 7 bases, with 18 bases between the two germline ends.

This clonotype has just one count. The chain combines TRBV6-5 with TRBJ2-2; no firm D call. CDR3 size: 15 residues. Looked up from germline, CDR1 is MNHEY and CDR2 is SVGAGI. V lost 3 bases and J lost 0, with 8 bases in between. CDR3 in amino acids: CASSYNGPNTGELFF. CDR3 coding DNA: TGTGCCAGCAGTTATAACGGACCGAACACCGGGGAGCTGTTTTTT.

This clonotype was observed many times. CDR3 nucleotides: TGTGCCAGCAGTTTATCGGCGGGAGAGTATGCCTATGGCTACACCTTC. Protein product: CASSLSAGEYAYGYTF. The chain recombines TRBV27 with TRBJ1-2, with no clear D. V lost 0 bases and J 4 bases, leaving 15 bases between the germline ends. Looked up from germline, CDR1 is MNHEY and CDR2 is SMNVEV (reference sequence). The CDR3 loop spans 16 amino acids.

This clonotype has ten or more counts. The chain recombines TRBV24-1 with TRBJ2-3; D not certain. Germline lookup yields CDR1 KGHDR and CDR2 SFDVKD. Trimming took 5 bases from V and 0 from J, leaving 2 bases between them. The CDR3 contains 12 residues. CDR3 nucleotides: TGTGCCACCAGTGGGAGCACAGATACGCAGTATTTT. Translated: CATSGSTDTQYF.

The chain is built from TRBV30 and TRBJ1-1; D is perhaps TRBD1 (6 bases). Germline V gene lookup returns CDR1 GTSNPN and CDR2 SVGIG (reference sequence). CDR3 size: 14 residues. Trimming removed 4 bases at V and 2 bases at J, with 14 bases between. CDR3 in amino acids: CAWTLDSLNTEAFF. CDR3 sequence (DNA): TGTGCCTGGACCCTGGACAGTCTTAACACTGAAGCTTTCTTT.

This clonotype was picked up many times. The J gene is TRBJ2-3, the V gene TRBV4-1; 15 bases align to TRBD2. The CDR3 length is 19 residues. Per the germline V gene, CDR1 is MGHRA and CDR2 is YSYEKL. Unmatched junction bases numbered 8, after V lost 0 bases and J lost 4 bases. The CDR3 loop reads CASSQEEGGLAGGSDTQYF. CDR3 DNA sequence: TGCGCCAGCAGCCAAGAAGAGGGGGGACTAGCGGGAGGTTCAGATACGCAGTATTTT.

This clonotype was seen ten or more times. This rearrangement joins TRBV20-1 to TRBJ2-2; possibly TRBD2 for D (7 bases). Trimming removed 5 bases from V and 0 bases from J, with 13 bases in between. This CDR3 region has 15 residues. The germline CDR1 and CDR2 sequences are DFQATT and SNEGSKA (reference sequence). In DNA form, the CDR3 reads TGCAGTGCTGTGGGAGGGACACCGAACACCGGGGAGCTGTTTTTT. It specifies CSAVGGTPNTGELFF.

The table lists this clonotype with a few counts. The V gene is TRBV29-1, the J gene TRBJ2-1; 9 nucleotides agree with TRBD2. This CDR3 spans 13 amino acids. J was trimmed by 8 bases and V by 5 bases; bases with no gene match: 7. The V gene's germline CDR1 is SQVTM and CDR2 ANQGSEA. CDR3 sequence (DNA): TGCAGCGTTACCGGGACTAGCTTCTATGAGCAGTTCTTC. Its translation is CSVTGTSFYEQFF.

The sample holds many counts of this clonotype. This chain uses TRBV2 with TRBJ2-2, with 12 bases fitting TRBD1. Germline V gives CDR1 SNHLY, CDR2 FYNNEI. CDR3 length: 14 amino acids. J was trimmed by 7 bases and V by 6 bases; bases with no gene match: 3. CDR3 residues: CASRGQGAVGELFF. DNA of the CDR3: TGTGCCAGCAGGGGACAGGGGGCTGTCGGGGAGCTGTTTTTT.

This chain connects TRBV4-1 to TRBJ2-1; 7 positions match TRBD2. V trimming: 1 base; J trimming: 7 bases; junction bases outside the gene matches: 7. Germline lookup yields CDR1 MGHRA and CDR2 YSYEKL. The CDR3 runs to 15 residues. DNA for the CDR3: TGCGCCAGCAGCCAAGGTTTGGGAGGGAGGAATGAGCAGTTCTTC. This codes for CASSQGLGGRNEQFF.

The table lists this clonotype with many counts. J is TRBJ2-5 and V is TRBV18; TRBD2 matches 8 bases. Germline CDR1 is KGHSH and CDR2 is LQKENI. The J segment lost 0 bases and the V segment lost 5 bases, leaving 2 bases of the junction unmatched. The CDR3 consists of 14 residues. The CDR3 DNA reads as TGTGCCAGCTCAGTACTAGCGGACCAAGAGACCCAGTACTTC. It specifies CASSVLADQETQYF. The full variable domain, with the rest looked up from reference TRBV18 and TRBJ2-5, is NAGVMQNPRHLVRRRGQEARLRCSPMKGHSHVYWYRQLPEEGLKFMVYLQKENIIDESGMPKERFSAEFPKEGPSILRIQQVVRGDSAAYFCASSVLADQETQYFGPGTRLLVL.

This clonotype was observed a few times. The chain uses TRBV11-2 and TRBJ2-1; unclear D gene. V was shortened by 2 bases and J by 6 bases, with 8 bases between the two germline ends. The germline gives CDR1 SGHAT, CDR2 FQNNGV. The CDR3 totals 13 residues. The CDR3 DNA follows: TGTGCCAGCAGCTTAAGTTGGGCCAATGAGCAGTTCTTC. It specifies CASSLSWANEQFF.

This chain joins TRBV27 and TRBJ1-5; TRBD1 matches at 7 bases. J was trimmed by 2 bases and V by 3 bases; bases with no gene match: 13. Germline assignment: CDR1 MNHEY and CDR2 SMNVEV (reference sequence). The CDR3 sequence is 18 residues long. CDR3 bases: TGTGCCAGCAGTTTCCTCGGACAGGCGGGGGGGGGCAATCAGCCCCAGCATTTT. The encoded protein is CASSFLGQAGGGNQPQHF.

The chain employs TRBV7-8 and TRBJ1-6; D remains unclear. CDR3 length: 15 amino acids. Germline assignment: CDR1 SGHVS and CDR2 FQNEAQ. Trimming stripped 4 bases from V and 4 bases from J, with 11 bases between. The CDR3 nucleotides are TGTGCCAGCAGCTCAGAGGGCCGATATAATTCACCCCTCCACTTT. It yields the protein CASSSEGRYNSPLHF. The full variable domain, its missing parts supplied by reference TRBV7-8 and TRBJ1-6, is GAGVSQSPRYKVAKRGQDVALRCDPISGHVSLFWYQQALGQGPEFLTYFQNEAQLDKSGLPSDRFFAERPEGSVSTLKIQRTQQEDSAVYLCASSSEGRYNSPLHFGNGTRLTVT.

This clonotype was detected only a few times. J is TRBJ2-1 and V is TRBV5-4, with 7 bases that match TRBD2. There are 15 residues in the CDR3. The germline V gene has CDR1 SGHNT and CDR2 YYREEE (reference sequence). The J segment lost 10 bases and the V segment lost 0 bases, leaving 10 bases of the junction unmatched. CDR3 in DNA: TGTGCCAGCAGCTTGGTTCCCCACCTGGGGGGGGAGCAGTTCTTC. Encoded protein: CASSLVPHLGGEQFF.

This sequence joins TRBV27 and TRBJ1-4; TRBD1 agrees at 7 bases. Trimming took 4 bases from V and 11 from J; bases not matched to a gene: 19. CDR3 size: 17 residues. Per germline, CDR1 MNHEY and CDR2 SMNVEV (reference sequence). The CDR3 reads CASSSDRSGTRPGKLFF. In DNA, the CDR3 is TGTGCCAGCAGTTCGGACAGGTCGGGCACTCGGCCTGGGAAACTGTTTTTT.